Listed below are T cell receptor beta chains from one sample, sequenced in a study of blood T cell repertoires in COVID-19. Libraries were prepared by immunoSEQ multiplex PCR; TCRdb keeps only in-frame clonotypes and omits some of them. The sample yields under 350,000 clones, more than 85% seen once. Sample: peripheral blood. The receptor set was obtained from a man aged 18 to 29 with active or convalescent COVID-19. CDR3s include the opening cysteine and the closing phenylalanine or tryptophan. The D gene is left open where the match is weak. Clone size appears in some rows only: once, few, many, or a class for an expanded clone.

v_call	d_call	j_call	clone_size	cdr3_aa	cdr3_nt
TRBV11-3	.	TRBJ2-2	.	CASSLPLTTGELFF	TGTGCCAGCAGCCTACCCCTTACCACCGGGGAGCTGTTTTTT
TRBV7-3	TRBD2	TRBJ2-2	.	CASSLTLAGGPEELFF	TGTGCCAGCAGCTTAACGCTAGCGGGAGGGCCGGAGGAGCTGTTTTTT
TRBV7-9	.	TRBJ1-4	few	CASSLWPNEKLFF	TGTGCCAGCAGCTTGTGGCCTAATGAAAAACTGTTTTTT
TRBV10-3	.	TRBJ2-1	once	CAISESDSTFGEQFF	TGTGCCATCAGTGAGTCGGACTCCACCTTCGGGGAGCAGTTCTTC
TRBV3-1/TRBV3-2	.	TRBJ2-1	.	CASSPKRSSYNEQFF	TGTGCCAGCAGCCCAAAGAGGAGCTCCTACAATGAGCAGTTCTTC
TRBV19	.	TRBJ2-3	.	CASSGGSDTQYF	TGTGCCAGTAGTGGGGGGTCCGATACGCAGTATTTT
TRBV19	TRBD1	TRBJ2-3	.	CASSTRQGSTDTQYF	TGTGCCAGTAGTACCCGACAGGGGAGCACAGATACGCAGTATTTT
TRBV19	TRBD2	TRBJ2-3	once	CASSMQWSSGRTDTQYF	TGTGCCAGTAGTATGCAGTGGTCTAGCGGCCGCACAGATACGCAGTATTTT
TRBV13	TRBD2	TRBJ2-1	.	CASSQRGGYNEQFF	TGTGCCAGCAGCCAGCGGGGGGGCTACAATGAGCAGTTCTTC
TRBV5-5	TRBD2	TRBJ2-2	.	CASSLLAGALTGELFF	TGTGCCAGCAGCTTACTAGCGGGGGCGTTAACCGGGGAGCTGTTTTTT
TRBV5-1	.	TRBJ2-5	.	CASSPNPEGGQETQYF	TGCGCCAGCAGCCCTAACCCTGAGGGTGGCCAAGAGACCCAGTACTTC
TRBV14	TRBD2	TRBJ2-3	.	CASSQGREGIYTQYF	TGTGCCAGCAGCCAGGGTCGGGAGGGCATATATACGCAGTATTTT
TRBV19	.	TRBJ2-2	.	CASSFDGGPGELFF	TGTGCCAGTAGCTTCGACGGGGGGCCCGGGGAGCTGTTTTTT
TRBV30	.	TRBJ2-4	.	CAWTDKLGGGNIQYF	TGTGCCTGGACGGATAAACTTGGGGGCGGAAACATTCAGTACTTC
TRBV28	TRBD1	TRBJ2-5	.	CASSYYRGRRETQYF	TGTGCCAGCAGTTACTACAGGGGGCGCCGGGAGACCCAGTACTTC
TRBV30	TRBD2	TRBJ2-1	.	CAWSQTGGGPGEQFF	TGTGCCTGGAGCCAAACCGGGGGAGGGCCGGGCGAGCAGTTCTTC
TRBV10-3	.	TRBJ1-2	.	CAISDAAVGTNYGYTF	TGTGCCATCAGTGACGCAGCGGTTGGCACTAACTATGGCTACACCTTC
TRBV9	.	TRBJ1-1	.	CASSPLGGFRTEAFF	TGTGCCAGCAGCCCCCTAGGGGGATTCCGCACTGAAGCTTTCTTT
TRBV3-1/TRBV3-2	TRBD2	TRBJ2-5	.	CASSQDFPAGGFIGETQYF	TGTGCCAGCAGCCAAGATTTCCCCGCGGGGGGGTTTATAGGGGAGACCCAGTACTTC
TRBV11-2	.	TRBJ2-2	once	CASSPRTDYTGELFF	TGTGCCAGCAGCCCTCGGACAGATTACACCGGGGAGCTGTTTTTT
TRBV12-3/TRBV12-4	.	TRBJ2-3	.	CASSLPGGGTQYF	TGTGCCAGCAGTTTACCTGGGGGAGGTACGCAGTATTTT
TRBV28	.	TRBJ1-5	.	CASRPPLGQVIDQPQHF	TGTGCCAGCAGGCCTCCCTTGGGGCAGGTTATCGATCAGCCCCAGCATTTT
TRBV7-9	.	TRBJ2-2	.	CAHSPQNTGELFF	TGTGCCCATTCCCCACAGAACACCGGGGAGCTGTTTTTT
TRBV16	.	TRBJ1-1	.	CASSQQGTEAFF	TGTGCCAGCAGCCAGCAGGGGACTGAAGCTTTCTTT
TRBV7-2	.	TRBJ2-1	.	CASSRRTHNEQFF	TGTGCCAGCAGCCGGAGGACTCATAATGAGCAGTTCTTC
TRBV5-1	.	TRBJ1-3	.	CASSLLAAPGNTIYF	TGCGCCAGCAGCTTGTTAGCAGCTCCTGGAAACACCATATATTTT
TRBV6-6	.	TRBJ2-7	.	CASSYGDTTYEQYF	TGTGCCAGCAGTTACGGGGACACTACCTACGAGCAGTACTTC
TRBV6-5	.	TRBJ1-2	.	CASSYSSAGYGYTF	TGTGCCAGCAGTTACTCGAGTGCCGGTTATGGCTACACCTTC
TRBV6-5	TRBD1	TRBJ2-7	medium-sized	CAVGTGVHEQYF	TGTGCCGTCGGGACAGGGGTCCACGAGCAGTACTTC
TRBV6-5	.	TRBJ1-1	.	CASSPSGGVTEAFF	TGTGCCAGCAGCCCGTCGGGAGGGGTCACTGAAGCTTTCTTT
TRBV5-4	.	TRBJ1-1	.	CASRLEGRNTEAFF	TGTGCCAGCCGACTAGAGGGGCGGAACACTGAAGCTTTCTTT
TRBV5-1	.	TRBJ1-2	.	CASSLQRNYGYTF	TGCGCCAGCAGCTTGCAGAGGAACTATGGCTACACCTTC
TRBV18	TRBD1	TRBJ2-7	.	CASSPASLQGAHDEQYF	TGTGCCAGCTCACCAGCTTCCTTACAGGGGGCCCACGACGAGCAGTACTTC
TRBV28	TRBD1	TRBJ1-6	.	CASRRKQGTHSPLHF	TGTGCCAGCAGACGAAAACAGGGGACTCATTCACCCCTCCACTTT
TRBV6-5	TRBD1	TRBJ2-2	.	CASSDGQAIGELFF	TGTGCCAGCAGCGACGGACAGGCGATCGGGGAGCTGTTTTTT
TRBV28	.	TRBJ2-7	.	CASSSLDSYEQYF	TGTGCCAGCAGTTCCCTGGACAGCTACGAGCAGTACTTC
TRBV27	.	TRBJ2-7	.	CASSPPPSSEQYF	TGTGCCAGCAGTCCCCCGCCCAGTTCGGAGCAGTACTTC
TRBV7-2	.	TRBJ1-4	.	CASSFRAGPSTNEKLFF	TGTGCCAGCAGCTTTAGAGCAGGGCCATCAACTAATGAAAAACTGTTTTTT
TRBV9	TRBD2	TRBJ2-3	.	CASSVAGGGTDTQYF	TGTGCCAGCAGCGTAGCGGGGGGTGGCACAGATACGCAGTATTTT
TRBV27	.	TRBJ1-2	.	CASSVPGAGYTF	.
TRBV28	TRBD1	TRBJ1-4	once	CASSGSGQVYEKLFF	TGTGCCAGCAGTGGGTCGGGACAGGTGTACGAAAAACTGTTTTTT
TRBV7-9	TRBD1	TRBJ1-3	.	CASSRDRATRNTIYF	TGTGCCAGCAGCCGGGACAGGGCAACGAGAAACACCATATATTTT
TRBV7-9	.	TRBJ1-3	.	CASSFDRTGNTIYF	TGTGCCAGCAGCTTTGACAGGACTGGAAACACCATATATTTT